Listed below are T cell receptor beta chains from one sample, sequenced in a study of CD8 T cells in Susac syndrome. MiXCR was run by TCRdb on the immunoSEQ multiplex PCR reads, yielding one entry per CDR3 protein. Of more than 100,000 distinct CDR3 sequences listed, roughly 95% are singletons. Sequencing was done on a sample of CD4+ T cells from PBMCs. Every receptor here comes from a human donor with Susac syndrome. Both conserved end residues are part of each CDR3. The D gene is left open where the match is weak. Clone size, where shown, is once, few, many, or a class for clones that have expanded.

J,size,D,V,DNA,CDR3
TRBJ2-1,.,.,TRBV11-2,TGTGCCAGCAGCTTAGATGGCGGCTACAATGAGCAGTTCTTC,CASSLDGGYNEQFF
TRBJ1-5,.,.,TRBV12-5,TGTGCTAGTGCCCGACGGGGGAATCAGCCCCAGCATTTT,CASARRGNQPQHF
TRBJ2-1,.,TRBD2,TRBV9,TGTGCCAGCAGCGATGGACTAGCGGTATCCAATGAGCAGTTCTTC,CASSDGLAVSNEQFF
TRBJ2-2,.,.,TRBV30,TGTGCCTGGAGTGTCGGTAGGGGGGGGCACACCGGGGAGCTGTTTTTT,CAWSVGRGGHTGELFF
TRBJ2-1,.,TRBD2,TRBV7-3,TGTGCCAGCAGCTTAGGCGGCGGGAGAAGGGCTGAGCAGTTCTTC,CASSLGGGRRAEQFF
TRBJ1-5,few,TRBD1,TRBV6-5,TGTGCCAGCAGTCCTATGACAGGGACTAATCAGCCCCAGCATTTT,CASSPMTGTNQPQHF
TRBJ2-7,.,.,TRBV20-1,TGCAGTGTTTCCCCCGGGAAGGGCGAGCAGTACTTC,CSVSPGKGEQYF
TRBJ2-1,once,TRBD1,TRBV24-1,TGTGCCACCAGTCGCAGGGGGTGGGACAATGAGCAGTTCTTC,CATSRRGWDNEQFF
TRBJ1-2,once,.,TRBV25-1,TGTGCCAGCGGGGTGGGCCTCGGCTACACCTTC,CASGVGLGYTF
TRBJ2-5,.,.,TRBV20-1,TGCAGTGCTAAATCCCGGGAGCAGGCGATGGAGACCCAGTACTTC,CSAKSREQAMETQYF
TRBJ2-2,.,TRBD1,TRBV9,TGTGCCAGCAGCGACGGGACAGGGTGGCCCGGGGAGCTGTTTTTT,CASSDGTGWPGELFF
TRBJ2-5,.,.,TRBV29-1,TGCAGCAGTCGGCAAGAGACCCAGTACTTC,CSSRQETQYF
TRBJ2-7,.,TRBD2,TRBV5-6,TGTGCCAGCAGCTCCGGACTAGCGGGAGGTGCCTACGAGCAGTACTTC,CASSSGLAGGAYEQYF
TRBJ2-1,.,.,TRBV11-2,TGTGCCAGCAGCTTACTGACAGGAAACAATGAGCAGTTCTTC,CASSLLTGNNEQFF
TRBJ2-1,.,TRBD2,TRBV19,TGTGCCAGTAGTATAGGGGGCGGGAGAGGAACCTACAATGAGCAGTTCTTC,CASSIGGGRGTYNEQFF
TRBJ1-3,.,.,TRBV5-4,TGTGCCAGCAGCTTGGCGACAGTTGGAAACACCATATATTTT,CASSLATVGNTIYF
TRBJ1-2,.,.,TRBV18,TGTGCCAGCTCACCAGGGGAGGGACCCCATTATGGCTACACCTTC,CASSPGEGPHYGYTF
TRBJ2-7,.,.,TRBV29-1,TGCAGCGTTGATTCGCCACGCGGAGAGCAGTACTTC,CSVDSPRGEQYF
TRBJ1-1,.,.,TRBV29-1,TGCAGCGTTATTCTTGGGAGAGCGAACACTGAAGCTTTCTTT,CSVILGRANTEAFF
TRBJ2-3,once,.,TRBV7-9,TGTGCCAGCAGCTTGCCACCCTCCTCGGATACGCAGTATTTT,CASSLPPSSDTQYF
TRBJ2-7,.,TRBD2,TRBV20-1,TGCAGTGCTTTAGCGGGAGGGCCCCTCGAGCAGTACTTC,CSALAGGPLEQYF
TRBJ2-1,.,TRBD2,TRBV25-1,TGTGCCAGCAGTTCGGGACTAGCGGTCTGGAATGAGCAGTTCTTC,CASSSGLAVWNEQFF
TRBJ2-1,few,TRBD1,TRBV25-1,TGTGCCAGCAGTGTCAACAGGGGGTCCTACAATGAGCAGTTCTTC,CASSVNRGSYNEQFF
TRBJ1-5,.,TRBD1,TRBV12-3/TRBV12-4,TGTGCCAGCAGTTTCAGCGGGACAGGTGGCAATCAGCCCCAGCATTTT,CASSFSGTGGNQPQHF
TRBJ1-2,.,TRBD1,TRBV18,TGTGCCAGCTCACCAGGGACAGGGGATAATGGCTACACCTTC,CASSPGTGDNGYTF
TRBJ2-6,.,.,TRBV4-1,TGCGCCAGCAGCCAAGATCCAGGGGGGGTTGGGGCCAACGTCCTGACTTTC,CASSQDPGGVGANVLTF
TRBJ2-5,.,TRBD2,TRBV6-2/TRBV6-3,TGTGCCAGCAGTTACTCGATGTCCGGGAGGTACCAAGAGACCCAGTACTTC,CASSYSMSGRYQETQYF
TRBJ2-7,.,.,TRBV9,TGTGCCAGCAGCGCCCAACAGGGAGGAACCTACGAGCAGTACTTC,CASSAQQGGTYEQYF
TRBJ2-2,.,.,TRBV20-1,TGCAGTGCTAGAGATCTCAGTCCCCCCGGGGAGCTGTTTTTT,CSARDLSPPGELFF
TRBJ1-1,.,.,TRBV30,TGTGCCTGGAGTGTAGGGGTTTACACTGAAGCTTTCTTT,CAWSVGVYTEAFF
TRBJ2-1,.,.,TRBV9,TGTGCCAGCAGCGTTCAGGGTTTCGACAATGAGCAGTTCTTC,CASSVQGFDNEQFF
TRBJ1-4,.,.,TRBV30,TGTGCCTGGAGTAGCGGTGGGACATCGTATGAAAAACTGTTTTTT,CAWSSGGTSYEKLFF
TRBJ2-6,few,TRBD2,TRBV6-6,TGTGCCAGCAGTTTGGGGGGGGCTGGGGCCAACGTCCTGACTTTC,CASSLGGAGANVLTF
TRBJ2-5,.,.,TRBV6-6,TGTGCCAGCAGTTACTCAGGCGTCCAAGAGACCCAGTACTTC,CASSYSGVQETQYF
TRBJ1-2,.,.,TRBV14,TGTGCCAGCAGCCAAGTCGGATACTATGGCTACACCTTC,CASSQVGYYGYTF
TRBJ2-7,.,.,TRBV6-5,TGTGCCAGCAGTTACGGTGCAGGGACAAGTCCAAACTTC,CASSYGAGTSPNF
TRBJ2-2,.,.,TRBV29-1,TGCAGCGGGGGTTGGGTCACAAACACCGGGGAGCTGTTTTTT,CSGGWVTNTGELFF
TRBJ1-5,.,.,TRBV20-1,TGCAGTGCTAGGACGGGGGGAGGTCAGCCCCAGCATTTT,CSARTGGGQPQHF
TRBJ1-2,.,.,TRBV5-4,TGTGCCAGCAGCTCCGGGGGGTTTGCTGGCTACACCTTC,CASSSGGFAGYTF
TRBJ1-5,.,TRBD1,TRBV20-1,TGCAGTGCTAGAGGACAGGGAGGGATTCAGCCCCAGCATTTT,CSARGQGGIQPQHF
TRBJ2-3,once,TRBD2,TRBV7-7,TGTGCTAGCAGCTCGACAGGACTAGCGGGAGGTGGGAAGCAGTATTTT,CASSSTGLAGGGKQYF
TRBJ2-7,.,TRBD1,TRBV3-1,TGTGCCAGCAGCCAGGCGGAGACAGGGGTCTACGAGCAGTACTTC,CASSQAETGVYEQYF
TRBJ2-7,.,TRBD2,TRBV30,TGTGCCTGGAGTGAGGGGAGCGGGAGGGTCTACGAGCAGTACTTC,CAWSEGSGRVYEQYF
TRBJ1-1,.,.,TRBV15,TGTGCCACCAGCAGAGATATTAAGAACACTGAAGCTTTCTTT,CATSRDIKNTEAFF
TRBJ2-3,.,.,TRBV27,TGTGCCAGCAGGTTGGGCTCTACAGATACGCAGTATTTT,CASRLGSTDTQYF
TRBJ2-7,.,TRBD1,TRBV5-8,TGTGCCAGCAGCTTGCAGGGGACAGGGAAGTACTTC,CASSLQGTGKYF
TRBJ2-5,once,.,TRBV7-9,TGTGCCAGCAGCTCATCAGGGTCCCGGGAGACCCAGTACTTC,CASSSSGSRETQYF
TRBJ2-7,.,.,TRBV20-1,TGCAGTGCTAGTATGCAGGGCCCCGGGGAGCAGTACTTC,CSASMQGPGEQYF
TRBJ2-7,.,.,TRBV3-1,TGTGCCAGCAGCCAAGACCCCGTCGACAGGCTGTCCTACGAGCAGTACTTC,CASSQDPVDRLSYEQYF
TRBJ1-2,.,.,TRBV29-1,TGCAGCGTTCCCAAATCCGGGGTATCCTATGGCTACACCTTC,CSVPKSGVSYGYTF
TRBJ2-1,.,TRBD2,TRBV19,TGTGCCAGTAGGGCTAGCGGTAGCTACAATGAGCAGTTCTTC,CASRASGSYNEQFF
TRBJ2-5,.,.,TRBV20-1,TGCAGTACATGGTACGGAGAGACCCAGTACTTC,CSTWYGETQYF
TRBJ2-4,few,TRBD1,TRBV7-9,TGTGCCAGCAGAACCGGGACAGCCGAGTACTTC,CASRTGTAEYF